This entry describes one T cell receptor beta chain. Its antigen is unidentified. CDR3 length: 14 amino acids. Trimming at V came to 7 bases and at J to 5 bases, leaving 8 bases not matched to a gene. Germline V gene sequence: CDR1 MNHEY, CDR2 SVGAGI. This specimen comes from a study of cytomegalovirus exposure and HLA in healthy donors. General study points: Certain sequence variants were highly shared and formed a cluster, and this cluster was likely a sequencing artifact. Among TCR beta chains, those listed as cytomegalovirus-associated numbered roughly 150. Analysis performed later found roughly 17,000 TCR beta sequences associated with HLA alleles at 0.05 false discovery rate.

Although they were nominally healthy when sampled, donors likely had unrecorded immune exposures. The PCR had 60 Vbeta and 13 Jbeta primers. Method: immunoSEQ multiplex PCR; TCRdb's copy keeps in-frame clones and lacks some. The sample has over 150,000 clones, about 88% seen once; the top ten hold about 0.23%. Sequencing input: PBMCs. The TCR sequence derives from a girl in the first two years of life in good health and CMV-seronegative. The chain couples TRBV6-5 to TRBJ1-2, with 9 positions matching TRBD1. Here the CDR3 reads CASKGTGIRYGYTF. The CDR3 DNA is TGTGCCAGCAAAGGGACAGGGATTAGGTATGGCTACACCTTC.